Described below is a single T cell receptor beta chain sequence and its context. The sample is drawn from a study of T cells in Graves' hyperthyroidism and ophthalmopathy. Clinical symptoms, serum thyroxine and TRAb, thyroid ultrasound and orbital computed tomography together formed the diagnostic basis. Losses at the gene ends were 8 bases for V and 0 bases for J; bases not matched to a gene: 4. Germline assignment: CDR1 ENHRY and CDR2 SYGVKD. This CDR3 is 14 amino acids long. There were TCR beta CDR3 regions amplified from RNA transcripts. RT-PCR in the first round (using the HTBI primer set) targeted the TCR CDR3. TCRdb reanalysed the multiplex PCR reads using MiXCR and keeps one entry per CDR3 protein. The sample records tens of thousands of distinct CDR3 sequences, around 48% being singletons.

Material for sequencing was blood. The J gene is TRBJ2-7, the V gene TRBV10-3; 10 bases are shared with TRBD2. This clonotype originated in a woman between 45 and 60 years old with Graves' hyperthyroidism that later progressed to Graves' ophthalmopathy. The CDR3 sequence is CAIASGSLSYEQYF. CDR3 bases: TGTGCCATCGCTAGCGGGAGCCTCTCCTACGAGCAGTACTTC.